This passage covers 8 T cell receptor beta chains from one sample sequenced in a study of T cell repertoires in cytomegalovirus infection. TCRdb ran MiXCR on the reads and lists one entry per CDR3 protein. Among a few hundred thousand distinct CDR3 sequences listed, approximately 15% were seen once. The sample taken for sequencing was PBMCs. These receptors came from a human donor in good health (CMV status not recorded). Some clones in this sample may be carry-over from other donors' samples.

Ten or more counts support this clonotype. The chain combines TRBV7-2 with TRBJ2-2; D could derive from TRBD1 or TRBD2 (5 bases each). Germline loops: CDR1 SGHTA, CDR2 FQGNSA. V lost 4 bases to trimming and J lost 5 bases, with 17 bases between them. The CDR3 is made up of 16 amino acids. The chain's CDR3 is CASSSLPGPLTGELFF. The CDR3 nucleotides are TGTGCCAGCAGCTCTTTACCGGGACCATTAACCGGGGAGCTGTTTTTT.

This clonotype was seen many times. The V gene is TRBV7-8, the J gene TRBJ2-1, with 13 nucleotides matching TRBD2. The CDR3 is made up of 18 amino acids. V lost 4 bases, J lost 8 bases, and 14 bases stayed unmatched. In germline, CDR1 is SGHVS, CDR2 FQNEAQ. The chain's CDR3 is CASSSNVGLAGVGYEQFF. Written as DNA, the CDR3 is TGTGCCAGCAGCTCTAATGTAGGACTAGCGGGAGTTGGGTATGAGCAGTTCTTC.

As regards this clonotype: This may be a read error, as it is one base from a much larger clone. The chain couples TRBV28 to TRBJ2-7, with 11 bases that match TRBD2. CDR3 length: 16 residues. Germline V gives CDR1 MDHEN, CDR2 SYDVKM. The J segment lost 2 bases and the V segment lost 10 bases, leaving 13 bases of the junction unmatched. CDR3 sequence (DNA): TGTGCCAACAGCCTTTTGGGACTAGCGGAGACCTACGAGCAGTACTTC. Amino acids: CANSLLGLAETYEQYF.

This clonotype was seen ten or more times. V usage is TRBV12-5 and J usage is TRBJ1-2, with D maybe TRBD1 (5 bases). The germline V gene encodes CDR1 LGHNT and CDR2 FRNRAP. V lost 0 bases and J 4 bases, leaving 24 bases between the germline ends. The CDR3 is made up of 19 amino acids. The CDR3, as DNA: TGTGCTAGTGGTTTGGTACTGGCAGGGCGAGCCCAGGTTGGCTATGGCTACACCTTC. Translating it yields CASGLVLAGRAQVGYGYTF.

This clonotype was picked up many times. The chain combines TRBV4-1 with TRBJ2-2, with 7 nucleotides matching TRBD1. Germline-derived CDR1 and CDR2 are MGHRA and YSYEKL. The CDR3 length is 18 residues. J was trimmed by 6 bases and V by 3 bases; bases with no gene match: 16. CDR3 DNA: TGCGCCAGCAGCCATACGGCAAGTCTCACAGGGGTTCCCGGGGAGCTGTTTTTT. Translation gives CASSHTASLTGVPGELFF.

The chain employs TRBV20-1 and TRBJ1-4, with D uncertain. With 5 bases removed from V and 0 bases from J, the gap between germline ends came to 10 bases. The CDR3 is 14 amino acids. Germline V gene sequence: CDR1 DFQATT, CDR2 SNEGSKA (reference sequence). The CDR3 loop reads CSAALDATNEKLFF. Here the CDR3 DNA reads TGCAGTGCTGCATTGGACGCAACTAATGAAAAACTGTTTTTT.

This clonotype was observed at least ten times. The chain has TRBV7-3 and TRBJ2-1; no reliable D call. This CDR3 contains 14 residues. Trimming removed 2 bases from V and 1 base from J, with 6 bases in between. Germline V gives CDR1 SGHTA, CDR2 FQGTGA. DNA of the CDR3: TGTGCCAGCAGCTTAGTGGGGTCCTACAATGAGCAGTTCTTC. Its protein is CASSLVGSYNEQFF.

The genes are TRBV6-5 and TRBJ2-7; no reliable D call. V lost 6 bases to trimming and J lost 6 bases, with 12 bases between them. The length of the CDR3 is 12 residues. Germline CDR1 reads MNHEY; CDR2 reads SVGAGI. CDR3 amino acids: CASSRRRGEQYF. In nucleotides, the CDR3 is TGTGCCAGCAGCCGCCGTAGAGGCGAGCAGTACTTC.